The 15 T cell receptor beta chains listed next were all sequenced from one sample in a study of blood T cells in healthy people across ages. The authors ran a second PCR of about 6 to 11 cycles using a sample-barcoded 5' primer and a J-beta primer mix. TCRdb reprocessed the 5' RACE reads with MiXCR, giving one entry per CDR3 protein. Here the sample spans 800,000 to 950,000 distinct CDR3 sequences, around 48% being singletons. Sequenced sample: blood. The receptors originated from a man aged 25-45 years in good health.

CDR3: CSALYLTGTYNEQFF. The CDR3, as DNA: TGCAGTGCCCTCTACCTTACAGGGACCTACAATGAGCAGTTCTTC. This sequence joins TRBV20-1 and TRBJ2-1; D is perhaps TRBD1 (6 bases). CDR3 size: 15 residues. CDR1 is DFQATT, CDR2 SNEGSKA, per germline (reference sequence). V lost 6 bases, J lost 2 bases, and 17 bases lay in between.

This chain links TRBV9 with TRBJ2-1, with D possibly being TRBD1 or TRBD2 (6 bases each). Trimming shortened V by 2 bases and J by 6 bases, and 9 bases separated the two germline ends. Germline assignment: CDR1 SGDLS and CDR2 YYNGEE. CDR3 length: 13 residues. The CDR3 DNA is TGTGCCAGCAGCGTCGGAGGGGGCAATGAGCAGTTCTTC. Translation gives CASSVGGGNEQFF.

This clonotype was found a few times. The V call is TRBV7-2, the J call TRBJ2-7; D may be TRBD1 (5 bases). This CDR3 comprises 15 residues. Germline values: CDR1 SGHTA, CDR2 FQGNSA. V shed 1 base and J shed 0 bases, with 10 bases lying between them. CDR3 nucleotide sequence: TGTGCCAGCAGCTTAGGACAGCTCCTCTCCTACGAGCAGTACTTC. This codes for CASSLGQLLSYEQYF.

This clonotype came up a few times. The chain links TRBV18 to TRBJ1-5, with 7 nucleotides matching TRBD1. The CDR3 covers 15 residues. Germline V gene data show CDR1 as KGHSH and CDR2 as LQKENI. The ends lost 3 bases at V and 2 bases at J; junction bases unmatched: 4. CDR3 in amino acids: CASSPNRGGNQPQHF. The CDR3 bases are TGTGCCAGCTCACCTAACAGGGGTGGCAATCAGCCCCAGCATTTT. Supplemented by reference TRBV18 and TRBJ1-5, the full variable domain reads NAGVMQNPRHLVRRRGQEARLRCSPMKGHSHVYWYRQLPEEGLKFMVYLQKENIIDESGMPKERFSAEFPKEGPSILRIQQVVRGDSAAYFCASSPNRGGNQPQHFGDGTRLSIL.

This clonotype was detected only a few times. V is TRBV7-9 and J is TRBJ2-5; D is possibly TRBD1 or TRBD2 (6 bases each). The CDR3 has 12 amino acids. Germline CDR1 and CDR2: SEHNR and FQNEAQ (reference sequence). The V end lost 1 base, the J end lost 13 bases, and 13 bases lay between the germline ends. The CDR3 nucleotides read TGTGCCAGCAGCTTAGAGAGCGAGGGGGGGTACTTC. It encodes CASSLESEGGYF.

This clonotype was recorded many times. The V and J genes are TRBV6-5 and TRBJ1-2; no definite D call. CDR1 and CDR2 (germline): MNHEY, SVGAGI. The CDR3 covers 11 residues. CDR3: CLVSVNYGYTF. The CDR3 DNA reads as TGTCTCGTTTCTGTTAACTATGGCTACACCTTC.

This clonotype was observed a single time. The chain combines TRBV5-1 with TRBJ1-2, with 11 bases lining up with TRBD1. The ends lost 4 bases at V and 4 bases at J; junction bases unmatched: 9. The germline gives CDR1 SGHRS, CDR2 YFSETQ. The CDR3 spans 16 residues. The CDR3 nucleotides are TGCGCCAGCAGCCGGACAGGGGGCGCCCTATCCTATGGCTACACCTTC. Translation gives CASSRTGGALSYGYTF.

The chain uses TRBV6-2 or TRBV6-3 and TRBJ2-7; 9 bases fit TRBD1. Looked up from germline, CDR1 is MNHEY and CDR2 is SVGEGT. The ends lost 5 bases at V and 6 bases at J; junction bases unmatched: 8. The CDR3 totals 14 residues. The CDR3 DNA follows: TGTGCCAGCAGTATGACCGGGACAGGGTTCGAGCAGTACTTC. Its protein product is CASSMTGTGFEQYF.

The rearrangement uses TRBV6-9 and TRBJ2-4; D is undetermined. V dropped 0 bases and J dropped 0 bases, with 12 bases sitting between them. The CDR3 length is 17 residues. Looked up from germline, CDR1 is MNHGY and CDR2 is SVAAGI. CDR3 sequence: CASSYSNGGIAKNIQYF. CDR3 in DNA: TGTGCCAGCAGTTATTCGAATGGCGGTATAGCCAAAAACATTCAGTACTTC.

This clonotype was seen at least ten times. The chain recombines TRBV20-1 with TRBJ1-6, with a possible D match to TRBD1 (6 bases). Germline V lookup: CDR1 DFQATT, CDR2 SNEGSKA (reference sequence). This CDR3 is 14 amino acids long. The V gene lost 5 bases and the J gene lost 8 bases, with 16 bases spanning the gap. The CDR3 is CSALRQALHSPLHF. In DNA, the CDR3 is TGCAGTGCTCTAAGACAGGCCCTGCATTCACCCCTCCACTTT.

The rearrangement joins TRBV28 to TRBJ2-7; 12 nucleotides line up with TRBD2. Germline assignment: CDR1 MDHEN and CDR2 SYDVKM. Trimming removed 6 bases from V and 5 bases from J; junction bases left unmatched: 8. This CDR3 comprises 15 residues. CDR3 nucleotides: TGTGCCAGCAGGCTGGAGACTAGCGGGGGTCACGAGCAGTACTTC. Translation gives CASRLETSGGHEQYF.

This clonotype has at least ten counts. V is TRBV6-4 and J is TRBJ1-2, with 7 bases matching TRBD1. CDR3 length equals 16 residues. J gave up 4 bases and V 2 bases, and 10 bases lay outside the gene matches. Germline assignment: CDR1 MRHNA and CDR2 SNTAGT. CDR3: CASSDGTAYTPYGYTF. In nucleotides, the CDR3 is TGTGCCAGCAGTGACGGGACAGCATATACTCCCTATGGCTACACCTTC.

In its sample, this clonotype was seen a few times. This chain links TRBV27 with TRBJ2-7, with 8 bases matching TRBD1. V lost 5 bases to trimming and J lost 6 bases; unmatched junction nucleotides: 9. Germline V gene data show CDR1 as MNHEY and CDR2 as SMNVEV (reference sequence). The CDR3 consists of 14 residues. The CDR3 DNA is TGTGCCAGCAGTCCCAACCCAACAGGGGGCGAGCAGTACTTC. This translates into CASSPNPTGGEQYF.

The chain has TRBV20-1 and TRBJ1-2; D is undetermined. CDR3 length: 10 amino acids. The germline V gene has CDR1 DFQATT and CDR2 SNEGSKA (reference sequence). V was trimmed by 7 bases and J by 3 bases, leaving 6 bases between them. The CDR3 region is CSVTDYGYTF. In nucleotides, the CDR3 is TGCAGTGTAACAGACTATGGCTACACCTTC.

This clonotype was recorded a few times. The genes are TRBV28 and TRBJ2-5, with D possibly matching TRBD1 (5 bases). CDR1 MDHEN and CDR2 SYDVKM come from the germline V gene. V lost 2 bases and J lost 4, with 8 bases in between. The CDR3 covers 13 residues. The CDR3, as DNA: TGTGCCAGCAGTTTAATAAGGGGAGAGACCCAGTACTTC. It codes for CASSLIRGETQYF. Variable domain in full (rest from reference TRBV28 and TRBJ2-5): DVKVTQSSRYLVKRTGEKVFLECVQDMDHENMFWYRQDPGLGLRLIYFSYDVKMKEKGDIPEGYSVSREKKERFSLILESASTNQTSMYLCASSLIRGETQYFGPGTRLLVL.